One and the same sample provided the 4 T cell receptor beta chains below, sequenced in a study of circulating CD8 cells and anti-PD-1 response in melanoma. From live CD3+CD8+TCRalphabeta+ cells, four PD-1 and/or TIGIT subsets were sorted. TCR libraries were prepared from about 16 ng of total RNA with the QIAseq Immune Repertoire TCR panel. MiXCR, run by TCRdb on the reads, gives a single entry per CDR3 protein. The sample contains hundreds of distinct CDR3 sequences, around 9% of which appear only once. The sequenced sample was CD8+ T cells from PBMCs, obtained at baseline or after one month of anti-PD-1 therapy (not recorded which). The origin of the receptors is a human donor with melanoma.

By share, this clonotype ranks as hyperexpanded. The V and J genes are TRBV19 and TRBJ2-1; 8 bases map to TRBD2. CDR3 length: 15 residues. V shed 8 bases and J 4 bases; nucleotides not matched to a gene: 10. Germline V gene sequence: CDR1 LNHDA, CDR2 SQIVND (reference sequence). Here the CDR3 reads CASSATSGLYNEQFF. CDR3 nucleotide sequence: TGTGCCAGTTCTGCTACTAGCGGACTATACAATGAGCAGTTCTTC.

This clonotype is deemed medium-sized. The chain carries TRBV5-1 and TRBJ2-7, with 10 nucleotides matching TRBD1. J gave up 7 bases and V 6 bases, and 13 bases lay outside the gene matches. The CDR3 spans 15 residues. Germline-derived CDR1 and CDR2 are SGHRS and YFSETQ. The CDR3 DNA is TGCGCCAGCACCCTCTACCTCGACAGGGGGCGTGAGCAGTACTTC. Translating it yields CASTLYLDRGREQYF.

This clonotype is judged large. Here the CDR3 DNA reads TGTGCCAGCAGTGAGTTGGGGACAGGGACCTACGAGCAGTACTTC. Protein product: CASSELGTGTYEQYF. The V and J genes are TRBV6-1 and TRBJ2-7; 9 bases match TRBD1. V was pared by 3 bases and J by 2 bases, with 5 bases of the junction left unmatched. This CDR3 is 15 amino acids long. Germline CDR1 reads MNHNS; CDR2 reads SASEGT.

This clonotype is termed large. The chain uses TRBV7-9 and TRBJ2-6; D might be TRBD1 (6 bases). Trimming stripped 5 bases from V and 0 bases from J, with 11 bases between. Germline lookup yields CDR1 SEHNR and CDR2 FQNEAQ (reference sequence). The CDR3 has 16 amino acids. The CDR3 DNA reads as TGTGCCAGCAGCCCCGGACAGAACTCTGGGGCCAACGTCCTGACTTTC. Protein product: CASSPGQNSGANVLTF.